The clone carrying this TCR beta chain was observed a handful of times. Using about 15 ng of total RNA, TCR libraries were made with the QIAseq Immune Repertoire TCR panel. Each CDR3 protein is one row after TCRdb ran MiXCR on the reads. The table lists around 950 distinct CDR3 sequences, about 10% of them singletons. The record originates from a study of circulating CD8 cells and anti-PD-1 response in melanoma. As for the study in general: Treatment was intravenous nivolumab at 3 mg/kg every 2 weeks. Of about 13 patients, seven got anti-PD-1 first and six had prior therapy.

Sorting of live CD3+CD8+TCRalphabeta+ cells by PD-1 and/or TIGIT gave four subsets. The starting material was CD8+ T cells from PBMCs, obtained at baseline or after one month of anti-PD-1 therapy (not recorded which). This sequence originates from a human donor with melanoma.

CDR3: CASTDFYEQYF. CDR3 nucleotide sequence: TGTGCCAGCACTGACTTCTACGAGCAGTACTTC. The chain employs TRBV2 and TRBJ2-7; D unclear. With 7 bases removed from V and 3 bases from J, the gap between germline ends came to 7 bases. There are 11 residues in the CDR3. The germline V gene encodes CDR1 SNHLY and CDR2 FYNNEI.